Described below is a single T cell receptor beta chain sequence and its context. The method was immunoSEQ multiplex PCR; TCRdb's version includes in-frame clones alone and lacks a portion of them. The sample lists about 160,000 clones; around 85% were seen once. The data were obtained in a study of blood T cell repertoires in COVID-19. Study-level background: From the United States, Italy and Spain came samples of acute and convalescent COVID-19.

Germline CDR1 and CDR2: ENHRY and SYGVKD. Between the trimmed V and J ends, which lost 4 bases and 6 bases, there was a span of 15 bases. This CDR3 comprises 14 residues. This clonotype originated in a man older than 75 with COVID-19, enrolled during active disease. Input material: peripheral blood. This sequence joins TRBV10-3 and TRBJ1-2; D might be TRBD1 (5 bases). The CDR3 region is CAISARGVGDGYTF. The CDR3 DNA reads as TGTGCCATCAGTGCCCGGGGGGTCGGGGATGGCTACACCTTC.